This TCR beta chain was found in a study of CD8 T cells in Susac syndrome. The V gene's germline CDR1 is SGHVS and CDR2 FNYEAQ. The CDR3 sequence is 14 residues long. The V gene lost 5 bases and the J gene lost 5 bases, with 13 bases spanning the gap. Regarding the study as a whole: The study recognized that the number of individuals in its TCR sequencing and HLA analysis was relatively small.

Random-hexamer reverse transcription was applied to about 0.5 to 1 ug RNA. The authors amplified TCR beta CDR3 across 54 Vbeta and 13 Jbeta using immunoSEQ multiplex PCR. TCRdb itself ran the immunoSEQ multiplex PCR reads through MiXCR, one entry per CDR3 protein. The data contain some 80,000 distinct CDR3 sequences, around 94% of them seen just once; the ten biggest clones take up roughly 0.24%. Controls were age- and sex-matched healthy donors. TEMRA cells were enriched by FACS, while CD8+ and CD4+ T cells were obtained through a negative isolation that was performed magnetically. In regard to this clonotype: The antigen is not known.

The chain carries TRBV7-6 and TRBJ2-1; the D is unclear. The clonotype comes from a human donor in good health. Source material: CD8+ T cells from PBMCs. CDR3 residues: CASSPIANHNEQFF. The CDR3 nucleotides are TGTGCCAGCAGCCCCATCGCGAATCACAATGAGCAGTTCTTC.